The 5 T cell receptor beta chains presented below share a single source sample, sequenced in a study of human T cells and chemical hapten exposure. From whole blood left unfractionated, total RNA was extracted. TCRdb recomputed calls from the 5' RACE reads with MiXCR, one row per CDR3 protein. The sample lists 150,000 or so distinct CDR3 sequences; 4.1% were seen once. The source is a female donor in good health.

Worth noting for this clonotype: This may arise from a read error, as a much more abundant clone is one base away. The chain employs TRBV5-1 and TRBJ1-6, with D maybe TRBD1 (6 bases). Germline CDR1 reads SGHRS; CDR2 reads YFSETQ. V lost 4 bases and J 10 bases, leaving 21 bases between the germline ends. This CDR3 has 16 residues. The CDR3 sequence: CASSPRDTRSRSPLHF. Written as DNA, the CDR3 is TGCGCCAGCAGCCCGCGGGACACCAGAAGCCGGTCACCCCTCCACTTT.

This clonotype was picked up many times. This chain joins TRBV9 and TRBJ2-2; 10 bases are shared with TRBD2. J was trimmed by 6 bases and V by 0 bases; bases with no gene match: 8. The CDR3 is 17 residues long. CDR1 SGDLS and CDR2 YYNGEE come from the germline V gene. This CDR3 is CASSVADSGGAPGELFF. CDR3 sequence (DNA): TGTGCCAGCAGCGTAGCTGACAGCGGGGGGGCCCCCGGGGAGCTGTTTTTT.

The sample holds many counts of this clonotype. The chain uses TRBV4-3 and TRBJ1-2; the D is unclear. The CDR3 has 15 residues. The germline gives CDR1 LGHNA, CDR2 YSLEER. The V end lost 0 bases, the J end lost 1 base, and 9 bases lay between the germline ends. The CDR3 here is CASSQDRQLNYGYTF. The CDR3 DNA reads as TGCGCCAGCAGCCAAGATCGGCAGCTTAACTATGGCTACACCTTC.

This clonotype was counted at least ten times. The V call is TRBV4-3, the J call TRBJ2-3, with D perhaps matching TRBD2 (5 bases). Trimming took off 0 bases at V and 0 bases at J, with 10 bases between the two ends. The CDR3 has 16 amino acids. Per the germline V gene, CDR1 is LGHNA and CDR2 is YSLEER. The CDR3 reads CASSQDWTGSTDTQYF. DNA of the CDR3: TGCGCCAGCAGCCAAGATTGGACGGGGAGCACAGATACGCAGTATTTT.

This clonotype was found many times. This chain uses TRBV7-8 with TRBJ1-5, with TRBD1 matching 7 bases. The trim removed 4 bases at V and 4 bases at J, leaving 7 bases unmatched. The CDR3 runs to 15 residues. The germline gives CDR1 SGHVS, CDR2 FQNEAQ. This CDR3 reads CASSSNDRVNQPQHF. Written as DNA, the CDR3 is TGTGCCAGCAGCTCCAACGACAGGGTAAATCAGCCCCAGCATTTT. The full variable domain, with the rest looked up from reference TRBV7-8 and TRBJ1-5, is GAGVSQSPRYKVAKRGQDVALRCDPISGHVSLFWYQQALGQGPEFLTYFQNEAQLDKSGLPSDRFFAERPEGSVSTLKIQRTQQEDSAVYLCASSSNDRVNQPQHFGDGTRLSIL.